The source of this TCR beta chain is a study of blood T cell repertoires in COVID-19. Study-wide context: Some COVID-19 samples were acute and others convalescent; all came from the United States, Italy and Spain.

Authors' methods: Cell counts per sample came from amplifying reference gene primers. TCRdb's table, derived via immunoSEQ multiplex PCR, lists solely in-frame clones and lacks some. The V and J calls and clone size were taken over from that table, and D and trimming were inferred from the DNA. The sample consists of approximately 300,000 clones, around 87% of them appearing once. Between the trimmed V and J ends, which lost 3 bases and 5 bases, there was a span of 16 bases. The V gene's germline CDR1 is LGHDT and CDR2 YNNKEL (reference sequence). The CDR3 extends over 15 amino acids. Seattle-derived patients entered the study during active infection and were followed longitudinally.

Sequences were obtained from peripheral blood. The source of this sequence is a woman aged 35 to 49 with COVID-19, enrolled during active disease. This rearrangement joins TRBV3-1 (or the pseudogene TRBV3-2) to TRBJ1-2; maybe TRBD1 (6 bases). CDR3 residues: CASSHSGTPSYGYTF. The CDR3 nucleotides are TGTGCCAGCAGCCATTCCGGGACACCCTCGTATGGCTACACCTTC.